These 7 T cell receptor beta chains were sequenced from one sample in a study of identical twins. One entry per CDR3 protein results from TCRdb running MiXCR on the 5' RACE reads. This sample carries hundreds of thousands of distinct CDR3 sequences, 15% to 20% of them seen once, and the ten largest clones take about an eighth. These data are also associated with another study on T cells expressing NK-cell markers.

The sample comprised PBMCs. The receptors were gathered from a woman in her late teens or twenties in good health.

This chain uses TRBV27 with TRBJ2-6; 12 nucleotides line up with TRBD2. CDR1 and CDR2 (germline): MNHEY, SMNVEV (reference sequence). This CDR3 is built from 20 residues. The J segment lost 0 bases and the V segment lost 3 bases, leaving 9 bases of the junction unmatched. Here the CDR3 DNA reads TGTGCCAGCAGTTTCGGGACTAGCGGGCCAAGGGGCTCTGGGGCCAACGTCCTGACTTTC. This sequence encodes CASSFGTSGPRGSGANVLTF.

This chain uses TRBV7-2 with TRBJ1-2, with D possibly matching TRBD1 (6 bases). V lost 7 bases and J 5 bases, leaving 17 bases between the germline ends. This CDR3 spans 14 amino acids. CDR1 SGHTA and CDR2 FQGNSA come from the germline V gene. The CDR3 DNA is TGTGCCAGCACATTCGGAGGGGGGGCGTATGGCTACACCTTC. Translating gives CASTFGGGAYGYTF. The full variable domain, rest sourced from reference TRBV7-2 and TRBJ1-2, is GAGVSQSPSNKVTEKGKDVELRCDPISGHTALYWYRQSLGQGLEFLIYFQGNSAPDKSGLPSDRFSAERTGGSVSTLTIQRTQQEDSAVYLCASTFGGGAYGYTFGSGTRLTVV.

This clonotype has a handful of counts. CDR3 bases: TGTGCCAGCAGTTTTACAGGGTATCAGCCCCAGCATTTT. Its translation: CASSFTGYQPQHF. V usage is TRBV12-3 or TRBV12-4 and J usage is TRBJ1-5; possible D gene TRBD1, 6 bases. The CDR3 spans 13 residues. Trimming took 3 bases from V and 5 from J, leaving 8 bases between them.

The chain is built from TRBV29-1 and TRBJ1-2; D is unclear. Germline V gives CDR1 SQVTM, CDR2 ANQGSEA. V was clipped by 3 bases and J by 5 bases, with 10 bases between them. This CDR3 comprises 12 residues. In DNA form, the CDR3 reads TGCAGCGTTGAGATAGGGATTTATGGCTACACCTTC. It codes for CSVEIGIYGYTF.

The J gene is TRBJ2-7, the V gene TRBV6-2 or TRBV6-3; no definite D call. The germline V and J ends were trimmed by 2 bases and 3 bases, with 8 bases remaining between them. The CDR3 totals 13 residues. The germline CDR1 and CDR2 sequences are MNHEY and SVGEGT. In nucleotides, the CDR3 is TGTGCCAGCAGTTACACGGACCGCTACGAGCAGTACTTC. It codes for CASSYTDRYEQYF.

The rearrangement uses TRBV6-5 and TRBJ2-7; the match to TRBD1 covers 8 bases. V shed 4 bases, J shed 5 bases, and the junction held 7 bases outside the gene matches. The CDR3 extends over 14 amino acids. Germline assignment: CDR1 MNHEY and CDR2 SVGAGI. CDR3 bases: TGTGCCAGCAGTTTCTTTCACAGGGGGGACGAGCAGTACTTC. The encoded protein is CASSFFHRGDEQYF.

This clonotype was observed many times. The V and J genes are TRBV18 and TRBJ1-6; TRBD1 agrees at 9 bases. This CDR3 is built from 16 residues. Germline CDR1 reads KGHSH; CDR2 reads LQKENI. Trimming took 3 bases from V and 2 from J; bases not matched to a gene: 2. The CDR3 nucleotides are TGTGCCAGCTCACCCCGGACAGGGGCCTATAATTCACCCCTCCACTTT. Its translation is CASSPRTGAYNSPLHF.